This TCR beta chain is from a study of shared clonotypes between healthy human individuals. Sequenced by immunoSEQ multiplex PCR; TCRdb stores in-frame clones only, minus some. The table shows 2 million to 2.5 million clones, with roughly 90% occurring only once. Each of the donors was a healthy adult who was HIV-negative and had not had a recent acute infection or vaccination. This clone has just one count. The V end was cut by 7 bases, the J end by 5 bases, with 11 bases between. CDR1 is SGHTA and CDR2 is FQGTGA in the germline V gene. This CDR3 region has 13 residues. The chain couples TRBV7-3 to TRBJ2-2; perhaps TRBD2 as D (5 bases). Material: naive CD4+ T cells from PBMCs. The subset: CD45RA+ positively selected. This TCR was recovered from a man in his late teens or twenties in good health. Some clones in this sample may be carry-over from other donors' samples. The CDR3 is CASKKRETGELFF. The CDR3 nucleotides read TGTGCCAGCAAAAAGAGGGAAACCGGGGAGCTGTTTTTT.